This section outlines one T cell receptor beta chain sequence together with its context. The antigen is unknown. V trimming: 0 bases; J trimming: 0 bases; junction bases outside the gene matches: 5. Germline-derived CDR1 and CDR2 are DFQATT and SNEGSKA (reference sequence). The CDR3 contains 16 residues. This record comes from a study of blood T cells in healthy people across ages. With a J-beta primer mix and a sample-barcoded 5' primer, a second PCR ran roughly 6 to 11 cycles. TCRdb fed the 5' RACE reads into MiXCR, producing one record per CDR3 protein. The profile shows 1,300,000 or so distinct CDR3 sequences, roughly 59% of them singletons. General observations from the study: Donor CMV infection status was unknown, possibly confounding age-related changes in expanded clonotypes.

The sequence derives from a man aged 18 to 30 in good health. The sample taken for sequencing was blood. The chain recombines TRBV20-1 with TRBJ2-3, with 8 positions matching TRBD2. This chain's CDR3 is CSARDGLAGSTDTQYF. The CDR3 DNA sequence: TGCAGTGCTAGAGACGGACTAGCCGGCAGCACAGATACGCAGTATTTT.